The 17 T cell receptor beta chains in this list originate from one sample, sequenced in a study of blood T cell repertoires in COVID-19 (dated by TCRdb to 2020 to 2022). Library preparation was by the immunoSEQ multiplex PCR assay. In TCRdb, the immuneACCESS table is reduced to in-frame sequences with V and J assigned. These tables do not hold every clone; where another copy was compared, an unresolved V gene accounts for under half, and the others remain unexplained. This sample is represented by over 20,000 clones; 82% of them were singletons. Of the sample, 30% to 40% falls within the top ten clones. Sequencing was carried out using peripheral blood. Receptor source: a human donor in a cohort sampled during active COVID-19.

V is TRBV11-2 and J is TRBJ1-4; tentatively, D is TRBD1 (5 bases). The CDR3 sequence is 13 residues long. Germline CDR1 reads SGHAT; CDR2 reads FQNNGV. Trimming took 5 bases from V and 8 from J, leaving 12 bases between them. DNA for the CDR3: TGTGCCAGCAGCCCCCAGGGAAGGGAAAAACTGTTTTTT. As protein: CASSPQGREKLFF. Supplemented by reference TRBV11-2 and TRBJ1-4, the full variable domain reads EAGVAQSPRYKIIEKRQSVAFWCNPISGHATLYWYQQILGQGPKLLIQFQNNGVVDDSQLPKDRFSAERLKGVDSTLKIQPAKLEDSAVYLCASSPQGREKLFFGSGTQLSVL.

CDR3 nucleotide sequence: TGTGCCAGCAGTTACTCCGGAGGCGGTAATGAAAAACTGTTTTTT. This translates into CASSYSGGGNEKLFF. V gene TRBV6-6 combines with J gene TRBJ1-4; D unclear. Trimming removed 0 bases from V and 4 bases from J, with 9 bases in between. The germline CDR1 and CDR2 sequences are MNHNY and SVGAGI (reference sequence). CDR3 size: 15 residues.

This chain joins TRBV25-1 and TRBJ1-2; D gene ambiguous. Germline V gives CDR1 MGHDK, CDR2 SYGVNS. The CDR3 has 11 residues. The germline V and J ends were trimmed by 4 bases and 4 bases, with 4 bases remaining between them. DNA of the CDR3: TGTGCCAGCAGTGGGCTCTATGGCTACACCTTC. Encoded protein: CASSGLYGYTF.

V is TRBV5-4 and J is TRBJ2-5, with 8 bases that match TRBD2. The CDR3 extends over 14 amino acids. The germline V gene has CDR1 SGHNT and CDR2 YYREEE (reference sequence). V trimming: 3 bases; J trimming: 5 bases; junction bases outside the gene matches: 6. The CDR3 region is CASSSSSGRETQYF. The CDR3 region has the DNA TGTGCCAGCAGCTCGTCTAGCGGGCGGGAGACCCAGTACTTC.

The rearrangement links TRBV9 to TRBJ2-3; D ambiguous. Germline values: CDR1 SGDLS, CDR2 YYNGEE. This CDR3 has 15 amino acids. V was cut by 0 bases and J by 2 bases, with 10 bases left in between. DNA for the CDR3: TGTGCCAGCAGCGTAGGACTTACTCACACAGATACGCAGTATTTT. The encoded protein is CASSVGLTHTDTQYF.

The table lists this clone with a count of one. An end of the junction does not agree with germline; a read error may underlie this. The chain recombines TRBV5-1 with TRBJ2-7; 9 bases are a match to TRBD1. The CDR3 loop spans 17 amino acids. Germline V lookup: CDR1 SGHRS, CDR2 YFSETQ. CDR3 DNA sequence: TGCGCCAGCAGCTTGGGACACCGGGACAGGGATGCCAGCACAGAAGTCTTC. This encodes CASSLGHRDRDASTEVF.

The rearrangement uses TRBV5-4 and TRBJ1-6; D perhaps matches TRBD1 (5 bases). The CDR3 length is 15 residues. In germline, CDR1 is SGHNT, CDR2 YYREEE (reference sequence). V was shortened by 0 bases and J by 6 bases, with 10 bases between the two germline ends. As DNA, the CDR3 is TGTGCCAGCAGCTTGGCAGCAGGGATTAATTCACCCCTCCACTTT. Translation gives CASSLAAGINSPLHF.

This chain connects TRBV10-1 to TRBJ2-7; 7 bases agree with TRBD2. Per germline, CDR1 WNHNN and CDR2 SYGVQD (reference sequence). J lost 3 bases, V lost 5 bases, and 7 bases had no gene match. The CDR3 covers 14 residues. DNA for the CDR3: TGCGCCAGCAGTTCATCGGGACTACTCTACGAGCAGTACTTC. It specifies CASSSSGLLYEQYF.

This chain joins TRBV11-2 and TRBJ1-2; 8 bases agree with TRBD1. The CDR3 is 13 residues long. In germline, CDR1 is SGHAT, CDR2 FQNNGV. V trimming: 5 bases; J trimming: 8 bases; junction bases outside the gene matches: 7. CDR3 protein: CASSPRTGQGYTF. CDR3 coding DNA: TGTGCCAGCAGCCCAAGGACAGGGCAAGGCTACACCTTC.

The CDR3 reads CASTELGPSGANVLTF. The CDR3 nucleotides read TGTGCCAGCACCGAACTAGGCCCCTCTGGGGCCAACGTCCTGACTTTC. V and J are TRBV2 and TRBJ2-6; weak D call: TRBD2 (5 bases). The CDR3 runs 16 residues. Germline CDR1 and CDR2: SNHLY and FYNNEI. Trimming left V 7 bases short and J 0 bases short, with 13 bases between.

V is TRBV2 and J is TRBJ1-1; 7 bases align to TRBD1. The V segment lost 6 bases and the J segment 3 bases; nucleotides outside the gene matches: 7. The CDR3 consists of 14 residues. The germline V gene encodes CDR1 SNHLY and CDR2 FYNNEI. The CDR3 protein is CASRRQGRDTEAFF. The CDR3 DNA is TGTGCCAGCAGGAGACAGGGTCGTGACACTGAAGCTTTCTTT.

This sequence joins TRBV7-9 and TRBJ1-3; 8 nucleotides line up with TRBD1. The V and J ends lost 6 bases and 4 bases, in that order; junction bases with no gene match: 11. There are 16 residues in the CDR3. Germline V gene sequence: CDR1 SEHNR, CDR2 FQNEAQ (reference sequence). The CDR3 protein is CASSTNTGTGGNTIYF. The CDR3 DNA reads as TGTGCCAGCAGTACAAATACAGGGACAGGAGGAAACACCATATATTTT.

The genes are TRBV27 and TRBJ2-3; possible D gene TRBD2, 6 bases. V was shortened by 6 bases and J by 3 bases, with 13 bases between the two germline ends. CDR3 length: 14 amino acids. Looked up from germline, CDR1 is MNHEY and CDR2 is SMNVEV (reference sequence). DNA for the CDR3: TGTGCCAGCAGAATCGGTCGGGGGACAGATACGCAGTATTTT. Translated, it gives CASRIGRGTDTQYF.

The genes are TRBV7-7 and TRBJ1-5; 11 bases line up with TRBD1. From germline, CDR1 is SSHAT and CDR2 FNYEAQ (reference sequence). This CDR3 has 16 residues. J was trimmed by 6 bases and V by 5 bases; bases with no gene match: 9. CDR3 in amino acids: CASSLTGTGGIQPQHF. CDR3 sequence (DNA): TGTGCCAGCAGCCTAACCGGGACAGGGGGGATTCAGCCCCAGCATTTT.

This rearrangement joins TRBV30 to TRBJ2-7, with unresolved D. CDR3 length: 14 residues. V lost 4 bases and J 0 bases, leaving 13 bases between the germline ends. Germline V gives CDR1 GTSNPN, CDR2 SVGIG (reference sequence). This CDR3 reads CAWKNQRSSYEQYF. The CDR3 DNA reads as TGTGCCTGGAAAAACCAGCGTTCCTCCTACGAGCAGTACTTC.

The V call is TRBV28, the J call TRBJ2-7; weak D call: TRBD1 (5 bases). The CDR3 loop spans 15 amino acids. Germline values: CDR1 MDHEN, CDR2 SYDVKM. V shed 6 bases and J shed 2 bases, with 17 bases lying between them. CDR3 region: CASRGQGSGAYEQYF. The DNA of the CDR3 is TGTGCCAGCAGGGGGCAAGGGTCTGGGGCCTACGAGCAGTACTTC. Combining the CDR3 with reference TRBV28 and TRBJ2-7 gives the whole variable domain DVKVTQSSRYLVKRTGEKVFLECVQDMDHENMFWYRQDPGLGLRLIYFSYDVKMKEKGDIPEGYSVSREKKERFSLILESASTNQTSMYLCASRGQGSGAYEQYFGPGTRLTVT.

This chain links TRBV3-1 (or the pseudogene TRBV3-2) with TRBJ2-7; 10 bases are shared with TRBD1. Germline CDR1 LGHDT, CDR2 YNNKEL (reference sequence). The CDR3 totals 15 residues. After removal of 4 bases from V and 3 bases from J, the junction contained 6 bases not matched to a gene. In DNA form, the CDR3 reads TGTGCCAGCAGCCCCGGGACAGGGGTCGTCTACGAGCAGTACTTC. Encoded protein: CASSPGTGVVYEQYF.